This T cell receptor beta chain originates from a study of T-cell reconstitution after alpha-beta-depleted transplantation in children. This clonotype has only a few counts. J was trimmed by 7 bases and V by 7 bases; bases with no gene match: 16. The CDR3 is 17 residues long. Germline CDR1 and CDR2: LNHDA and SQIVND (reference sequence). During its preparation, the TCRbeta library received unique molecular identifiers. Each CDR3 protein gets one entry after TCRdb re-called the PCR reads with MiXCR. The sample carries hundreds of thousands of distinct CDR3 sequences, roughly 15% recorded once. Sample: PBMCs from the stem cell graft donor, taken from the stem cell graft. V is TRBV19 and J is TRBJ1-6; TRBD1 matches at 7 bases. The sequence was obtained from a human donor who donated a stem cell graft to a child with acute myeloid leukemia. CDR3 in amino acids: CASNRSPYTGDNSPLHF. The CDR3 DNA reads TGTGCCAGTAATCGGTCCCCCTATACAGGGGACAATTCACCCCTCCACTTT.